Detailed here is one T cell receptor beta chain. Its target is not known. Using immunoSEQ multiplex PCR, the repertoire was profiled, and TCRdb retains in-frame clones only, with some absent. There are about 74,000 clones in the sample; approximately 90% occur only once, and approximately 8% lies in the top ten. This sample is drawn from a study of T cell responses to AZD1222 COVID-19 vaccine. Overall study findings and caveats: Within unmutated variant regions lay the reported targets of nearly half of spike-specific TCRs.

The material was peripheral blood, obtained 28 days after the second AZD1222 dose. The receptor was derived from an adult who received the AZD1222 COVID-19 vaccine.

CDR3 nucleotides: TGTGCCAGCAGCCCCCGGGCAGATATCTACGAGCAGTACTTC. This encodes CASSPRADIYEQYF. The rearrangement uses TRBV11-2 and TRBJ2-7, with unresolved D. Germline CDR1 SGHAT, CDR2 FQNNGV. The V end was cut by 5 bases, the J end by 3 bases, with 14 bases between. CDR3 length: 14 residues.